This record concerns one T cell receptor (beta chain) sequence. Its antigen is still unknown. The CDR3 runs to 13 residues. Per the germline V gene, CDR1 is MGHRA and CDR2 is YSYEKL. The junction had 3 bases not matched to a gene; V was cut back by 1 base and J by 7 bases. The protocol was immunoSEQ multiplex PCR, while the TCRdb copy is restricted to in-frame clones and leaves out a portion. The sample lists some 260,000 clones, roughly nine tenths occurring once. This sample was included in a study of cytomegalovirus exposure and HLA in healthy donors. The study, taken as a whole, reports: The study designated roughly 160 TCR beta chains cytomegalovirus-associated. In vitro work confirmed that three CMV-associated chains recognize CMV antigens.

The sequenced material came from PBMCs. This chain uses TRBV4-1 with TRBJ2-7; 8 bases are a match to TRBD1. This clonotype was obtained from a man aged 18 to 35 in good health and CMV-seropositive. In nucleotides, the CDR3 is TGCGCCAGCAGCCAAGGGACAGGGTTAGAGCAGTACTTC. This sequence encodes CASSQGTGLEQYF.